One sample yielded the 27 T cell receptor beta chains listed below, sequenced in a study of human T cells and chemical hapten exposure. Time point defined: pre-sensitization, week 0. The treatment was: therapeutic diphenylcyclopropenone sensitization with weekly scalp DPC. MiXCR, run by TCRdb on the RACE reads, gives a single entry per CDR3 protein. The profile covers some 360,000 distinct CDR3 sequences, with 5.1% appearing a single time and around 2.6% taken by the ten largest. Sequencing was performed on whole blood, taken in connection with sensitization to the hapten diphenylcyclopropenone (DPC). Receptors were obtained from a woman aged 45-59 years with alopecia areata. Some clones in this sample may be carry-over from other donors' samples.

The genes are TRBV5-1 and TRBJ1-3; the match to TRBD1 covers 7 bases. V was clipped by 3 bases and J by 2 bases; unmatched bases: 5. This CDR3 is 15 amino acids long. CDR1 is SGHRS, CDR2 YFSETQ, per germline. For the CDR3, the DNA is TGCGCCAGCAGCTACACAGGGGACACTGGAAACACCATATATTTT. Its protein is CASSYTGDTGNTIYF.

This clonotype showed up many times. This chain connects TRBV19 to TRBJ1-5; D possibly corresponds to TRBD1 (6 bases). Germline CDR1 reads LNHDA; CDR2 reads SQIVND (reference sequence). V was clipped by 7 bases and J by 5 bases, with 18 bases between them. The length of the CDR3 is 15 residues. CDR3 nucleotide sequence: TGTGCCAGTACCTCAGCCCGGGACACATATCAGCCCCAGCATTTT. Translating gives CASTSARDTYQPQHF.

The V call is TRBV20-1, the J call TRBJ2-3; TRBD2 agrees at 10 bases. Germline V gene data show CDR1 as DFQATT and CDR2 as SNEGSKA (reference sequence). With V trimmed by 2 bases and J by 6 bases, 11 bases remained unmatched. The length of the CDR3 is 16 residues. This chain's CDR3 is CSARLSGRTPLDTQYF. CDR3 in DNA: TGCAGTGCTAGACTTAGCGGGAGGACCCCATTGGATACGCAGTATTTT.

This clonotype showed up just a few times. The chain is built from TRBV10-3 and TRBJ2-3; TRBD2 matches 7 bases. The CDR3 contains 16 residues. Germline V gene lookup returns CDR1 ENHRY and CDR2 SYGVKD. The junction had 13 bases not matched to a gene; V was cut back by 3 bases and J by 7 bases. The CDR3 loop is CAISESQPGLRNTQYF. The CDR3 coding sequence is TGTGCCATCAGTGAATCCCAGCCGGGACTACGTAATACGCAGTATTTT.

This clonotype was counted at least ten times. The chain employs TRBV6-1 and TRBJ2-1; 11 bases match TRBD2. Germline values: CDR1 MNHNS, CDR2 SASEGT. The CDR3 loop spans 16 amino acids. Trimming removed 6 bases from V and 0 bases from J; junction bases left unmatched: 4. The DNA for the CDR3 is TGTGCCAGCAGCGTAGCGGGAGGGCGCTCCTACAATGAGCAGTTCTTC. Translation gives CASSVAGGRSYNEQFF.

The V and J genes are TRBV4-1 and TRBJ2-1; 9 nucleotides match TRBD1. The CDR3 has 14 amino acids. The germline CDR1 and CDR2 sequences are MGHRA and YSYEKL. Trimming removed 5 bases from V and 7 bases from J; junction bases left unmatched: 6. In DNA, the CDR3 is TGCGCCAGCAGCGAGGATGGACAGGGGAATGAGCAGTTCTTC. It is translated as CASSEDGQGNEQFF.

The sample holds many counts of this clonotype. The chain couples TRBV12-3 or TRBV12-4 to TRBJ2-3; D may match TRBD1 or TRBD2 (5 bases each). The CDR3 is 15 amino acids. Trimming left V 2 bases short and J 5 bases short, with 14 bases between. The CDR3 region has the DNA TGTGCCAGCAGTTTAAGGGCCTCGGGGCGAGATACGCAGTATTTT. Protein product: CASSLRASGRDTQYF.

About this clonotype: Mismatch with germline at one junction end may stem from a read error. The genes are TRBV18 and TRBJ1-1; D is ambiguous. The germline gives CDR1 KGHSH, CDR2 LQKENI. The CDR3 covers 13 residues. The CDR3 DNA reads TGTGCCAGCTCACCACAAGGTTACACTGAAGCTTCCTTT. Its translation is CASSPQGYTEASF.

This rearrangement joins TRBV5-1 to TRBJ2-2; unclear D gene. The CDR3 is 12 amino acids. CDR1 is SGHRS, CDR2 YFSETQ, per germline. V was clipped by 6 bases and J by 5 bases, with 8 bases between them. As DNA, the CDR3 is TGCGCCAGCAACTCGGATACCGGGGAGCTGTTTTTT. This translates into CASNSDTGELFF.

The CDR3, as DNA: TGTGCCACCAGCAGCGCGACCGGGACTAGCGGGAGGAATGAGCAGTTCTTC. This translates into CATSSATGTSGRNEQFF. The chain has TRBV15 and TRBJ2-1, with TRBD2 matching 15 bases. The CDR3 covers 17 residues. Germline CDR1 LNHNV, CDR2 YYDKDF (reference sequence). V lost 3 bases and J lost 7; bases outside the gene matches: 7.

This clonotype came up many times. The V gene is TRBV20-1, the J gene TRBJ2-7, with TRBD1 as a possible D gene (7 bases). The CDR3 contains 15 residues. Trimming removed 0 bases from V and 2 bases from J, with 14 bases in between. CDR1 DFQATT and CDR2 SNEGSKA come from the germline V gene (reference sequence). CDR3 coding DNA: TGCAGTGCTAGAGATAAGACAGGGAGGACCTACGAGCAGTACTTC. Translating it yields CSARDKTGRTYEQYF.

This clonotype was recorded many times. The chain joins TRBV12-3 or TRBV12-4 to TRBJ1-5; tentatively, D is TRBD1 (6 bases). The CDR3 totals 13 residues. Trimming removed 5 bases at V and 5 bases at J, with 10 bases between. The CDR3 protein is CASSRGGDQPQHF. CDR3 nucleotides: TGTGCCAGCAGTAGAGGGGGAGATCAGCCCCAGCATTTT.

This clonotype was observed many times. The V gene is TRBV18, the J gene TRBJ1-4; 8 bases match TRBD1. Trimming removed 6 bases from V and 7 bases from J; junction bases left unmatched: 7. Germline V lookup: CDR1 KGHSH, CDR2 LQKENI. The CDR3 is 14 residues long. Written as DNA, the CDR3 is TGTGCCAGCTCCCTCGACAGGGGCAGTGAAAAACTGTTTTTT. Amino acid sequence: CASSLDRGSEKLFF.

This clonotype was counted at least ten times. The chain recombines TRBV11-2 with TRBJ2-2; the D is unclear. This CDR3 has 14 residues. V was clipped by 4 bases and J by 0 bases, with 6 bases between them. The germline gives CDR1 SGHAT, CDR2 FQNNGV. The CDR3 region is CASSSRTNTGELFF. CDR3 coding DNA: TGTGCCAGCAGCTCCCGAACGAACACCGGGGAGCTGTTTTTT.

There are a few counts of this clonotype. The rearrangement uses TRBV7-9 and TRBJ2-3, with D tentatively TRBD2 (5 bases). Germline loops: CDR1 SEHNR, CDR2 FQNEAQ (reference sequence). CDR3 length: 14 residues. Trimming removed 5 bases at V and 4 bases at J, with 13 bases between. The CDR3 DNA reads TGTGCCAGCAGCATCGCGGGCCCCGCAGATACGCAGTATTTT. Translated, it gives CASSIAGPADTQYF. The full variable domain, in which reference TRBV7-9 and TRBJ2-3 provide the parts outside the CDR3, is DTGVSQNPRHKITKRGQNVTFRCDPISEHNRLYWYRQTLGQGPEFLTYFQNEAQLEKSRLLSDRFSAERPKGSFSTLEIQRTEQGDSAMYLCASSIAGPADTQYFGPGTRLTVL.

The CDR3 spells CASSLRRNTDTQYF. CDR3 coding DNA: TGTGCCAGCAGCTTACGACGGAACACAGATACGCAGTATTTT. The J gene is TRBJ2-3, the V gene TRBV7-2; D unclear. CDR3 length: 14 amino acids. Germline V gene data show CDR1 as SGHTA and CDR2 as FQGNSA. V was shortened by 2 bases and J by 2 bases, with 8 bases between the two germline ends.

About this clonotype: The junction does not match germline at one end; this may be a read error. The V call is TRBV9, the J call TRBJ2-3; D uncertain. The germline V gene encodes CDR1 SGDLS and CDR2 YYNGEE. CDR3 length: 11 amino acids. The CDR3 spells CASSDTDTRYF. DNA for the CDR3: TGTGCCAGCAGCGACACAGATACGCGGTATTTT.

Many counts were recorded for this clonotype. The chain carries TRBV21-1 and TRBJ2-7. TRBV21-1 is a pseudogene locus. The CDR3 extends over 14 amino acids. The CDR3, as DNA: TGTGCCAGCAGCAAAACAGTCATCGACTACGAGCAGTACTTC. Its translation: CASSKTVIDYEQYF.

This clonotype was detected many times. The J gene is TRBJ2-3, the V gene TRBV5-1, with 10 nucleotides matching TRBD2. The CDR3 runs to 15 residues. The V gene end was trimmed by 5 bases and the J gene end by 4 bases; junction bases not matched to a gene: 7. Germline V gene lookup returns CDR1 SGHRS and CDR2 YFSETQ. CDR3 sequence: CASSSSGRASDTQYF. The CDR3 bases are TGCGCCAGCAGTTCGAGCGGGAGGGCCTCAGATACGCAGTATTTT.

This clonotype has a count of ten or more. The chain uses TRBV4-3 and TRBJ2-5; TRBD2 matches 10 bases. In germline, CDR1 is LGHNA, CDR2 YSLEER. The CDR3 extends over 20 amino acids. The V gene end was trimmed by 4 bases and the J gene end by 2 bases; junction bases not matched to a gene: 19. CDR3 in amino acids: CASSPYKEIIGLAVQETQYF. The CDR3 coding sequence is TGCGCCAGCAGCCCATACAAGGAAATAATCGGACTAGCGGTACAAGAGACCCAGTACTTC.

This clonotype was detected ten times or more. This chain uses TRBV28 with TRBJ1-5; 7 bases fit TRBD1. This CDR3 spans 15 amino acids. The trim removed 6 bases at V and 7 bases at J, leaving 12 bases unmatched. Germline CDR1 and CDR2: MDHEN and SYDVKM. For the CDR3, the DNA is TGTGCCAGCAGCCCCGTCGGGCAGGGGGGACAGCCCCAGCATTTT. Protein: CASSPVGQGGQPQHF.

About this clonotype: A much larger clone lies one base from this, so it may be a read error. The J gene is TRBJ2-1, the V gene TRBV12-3 or TRBV12-4, with 7 bases fitting TRBD2. The CDR3 has 15 amino acids. CDR3 sequence (DNA): TGTGCCAGCAGTTTCACGGGACTACCTTACAATGTGCAGTTCTTC. This codes for CASSFTGLPYNVQFF.

This clonotype turned up a few times. The chain is built from TRBV29-1 and TRBJ2-7; perhaps TRBD2 as D (6 bases). The CDR3 is 11 residues long. Deletions cut 3 bases from V and 7 bases from J, with 10 bases between. Germline loops: CDR1 SQVTM, CDR2 ANQGSEA. The CDR3 region has the DNA TGCAGCGTTGATCGTGGGAGGGAGCAGTACTTC. Its translation: CSVDRGREQYF.

This clonotype was seen repeatedly, ten times or more. The chain uses TRBV11-2 and TRBJ2-7; possibly TRBD2 for D (5 bases). V was trimmed by 1 base and J by 5 bases, leaving 9 bases between them. The germline gives CDR1 SGHAT, CDR2 FQNNGV. The CDR3 contains 13 residues. CDR3: CASSLGGEDEQYF. CDR3 bases: TGTGCCAGCAGCTTAGGGGGAGAGGACGAGCAGTACTTC.

This clonotype was recorded a few times. The rearrangement joins TRBV28 to TRBJ2-2; D ambiguous. Trimming removed 6 bases at V and 2 bases at J, with 13 bases between. Germline lookup yields CDR1 MDHEN and CDR2 SYDVKM. This CDR3 spans 15 amino acids. CDR3 residues: CASRSRLINTGELFF. Here the CDR3 DNA reads TGTGCCAGCAGGTCACGGCTCATAAACACCGGGGAGCTGTTTTTT.

This clonotype was counted between two and nine times. This sequence may be a read error, since a much larger clone differs from it by one base. The chain carries TRBV7-9 and TRBJ2-6; 11 nucleotides line up with TRBD1. The CDR3 is 17 amino acids. With V trimmed by 3 bases and J by 0 bases, 1 base remained unmatched. Germline V CDR1 and CDR2: SEHNR, FQNEAQ (reference sequence). The CDR3 DNA is TGTGCCAGCAGCTTTGGGACAGGGGGCTCTGGGGCCAACGTCCTGACTTTC. Translating gives CASSFGTGGSGANVLTF.

This clonotype has ten or more counts. This chain joins TRBV29-1 and TRBJ1-1; TRBD1 is a possible D gene (5 bases). The V gene's germline CDR1 is SQVTM and CDR2 ANQGSEA. The CDR3 runs to 11 residues. Trimming removed 5 bases at V and 11 bases at J, with 15 bases between. CDR3 sequence (DNA): TGCAGCGTTCTCGCTAGAGGGGAGGCTTTCTTT. This encodes CSVLARGEAFF.